The present T cell receptor beta chain was sequenced within a study of control samples from healthy donors and cancer patients. The V gene's germline CDR1 is SGDLS and CDR2 YYNGEE. Trimming shortened V by 0 bases and J by 4 bases, and 12 bases separated the two germline ends. This CDR3 is built from 15 residues. Clones were read by immunoSEQ multiplex PCR, and TCRdb kept only the in-frame ones, dropping some. The sample includes approximately 120,000 clones, roughly 90% of them seen just once. The sequence derives from a woman aged 50 to 65 in good health. The chain couples TRBV9 to TRBJ2-3; D tentatively fits TRBD1 or TRBD2 (5 bases each). Sequences were obtained from blood. The CDR3, as DNA: TGTGCCAGCAGCGTAGGGGGGAGTAGGGCAGATACGCAGTATTTT. Translated, it gives CASSVGGSRADTQYF.